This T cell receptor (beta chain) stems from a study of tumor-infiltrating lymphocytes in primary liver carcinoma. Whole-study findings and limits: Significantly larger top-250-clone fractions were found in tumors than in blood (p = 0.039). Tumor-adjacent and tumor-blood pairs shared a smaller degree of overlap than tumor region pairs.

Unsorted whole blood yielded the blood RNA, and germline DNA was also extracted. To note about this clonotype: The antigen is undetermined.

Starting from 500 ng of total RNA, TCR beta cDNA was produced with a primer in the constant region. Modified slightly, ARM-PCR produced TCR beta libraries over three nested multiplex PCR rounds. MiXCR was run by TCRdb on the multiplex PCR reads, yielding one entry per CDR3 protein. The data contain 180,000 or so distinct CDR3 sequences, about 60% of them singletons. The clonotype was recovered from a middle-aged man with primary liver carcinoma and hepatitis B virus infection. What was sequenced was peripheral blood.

The CDR3 DNA reads TGTGCCACCTCCTGGACAGGGGATAGGAAGCCCCAGCATTTT. Translating it yields CATSWTGDRKPQHF. This chain uses TRBV6-1 with TRBJ1-5; 9 nucleotides line up with TRBD1. Germline assignment: CDR1 MNHNS and CDR2 SASEGT. The V segment lost 10 bases and the J segment 8 bases; nucleotides outside the gene matches: 12. The CDR3 is 14 residues long.